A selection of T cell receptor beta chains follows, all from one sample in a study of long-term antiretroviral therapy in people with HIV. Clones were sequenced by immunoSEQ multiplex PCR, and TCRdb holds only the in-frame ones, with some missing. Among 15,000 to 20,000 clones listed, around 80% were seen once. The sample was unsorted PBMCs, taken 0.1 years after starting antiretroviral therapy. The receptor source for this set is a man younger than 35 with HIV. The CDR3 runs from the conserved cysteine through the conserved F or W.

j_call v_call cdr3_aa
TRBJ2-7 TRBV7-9 CASSFTGTDYEQYF
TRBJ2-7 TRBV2 CASNPAFYEQYF
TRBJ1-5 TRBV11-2 CASSPRRGDRLSNQPQHF
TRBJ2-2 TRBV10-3 CAILAATSGGTLNTGELFF
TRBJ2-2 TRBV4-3 CASSQTGTANTGELFF
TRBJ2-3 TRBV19 CASLGRAGTDTQYF
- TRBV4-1 CASSQENTADLYEQYF
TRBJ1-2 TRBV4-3 CASSQNYGQGLDYGYTF
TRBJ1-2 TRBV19 CASKPYRGGSYGYTF
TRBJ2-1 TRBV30 CAWRLRERDVRGEQFF
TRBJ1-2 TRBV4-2 CASSQITGGRDGYTF
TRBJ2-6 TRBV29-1 CSVEDRGYSGANVLTF
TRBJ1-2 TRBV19 CASSIALGEGENGYTF
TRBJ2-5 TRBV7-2 CASSLGTFQETQYF
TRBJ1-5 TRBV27 CASSLWAGENQPQHF
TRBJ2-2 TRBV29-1 CSVGTSGSLVGELFF
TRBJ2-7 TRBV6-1 CASSEAGGDEQYF
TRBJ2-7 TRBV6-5 CAVRGPDYAYEQYF
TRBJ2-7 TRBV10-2 CASSESEGSYEQYF
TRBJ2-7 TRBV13 CASSSTTGPLGSYEQYF
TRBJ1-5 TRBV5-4 CASSLAQPQHF
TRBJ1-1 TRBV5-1 CASSLGGGQNTEAFF
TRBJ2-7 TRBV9 CASSATTSGSLGEQYF
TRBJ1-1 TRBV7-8 CASSLGGEVGTEAFF
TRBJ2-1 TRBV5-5 CASSQPSGGSYNEQFF
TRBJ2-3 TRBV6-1 CASSEEGRITDTQYF
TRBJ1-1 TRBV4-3 CASSQSLSGGTEAFF
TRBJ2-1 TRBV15 CATGSGLRSYNEQFF
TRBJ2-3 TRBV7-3 CASSSSSGSSTDTQYF
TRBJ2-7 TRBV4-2 CASSQEGDRFYEQYF
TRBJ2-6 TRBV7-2 CASSSNSGANVLTF
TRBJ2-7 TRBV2 CARTVPRASGSHEQYF
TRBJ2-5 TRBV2 CASSVRDYQETQYF
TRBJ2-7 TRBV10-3 CAIYSGGLSYEQYF
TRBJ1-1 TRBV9 CASSVVGANTEAFF
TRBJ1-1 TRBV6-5 CASSSTGGAGAFF